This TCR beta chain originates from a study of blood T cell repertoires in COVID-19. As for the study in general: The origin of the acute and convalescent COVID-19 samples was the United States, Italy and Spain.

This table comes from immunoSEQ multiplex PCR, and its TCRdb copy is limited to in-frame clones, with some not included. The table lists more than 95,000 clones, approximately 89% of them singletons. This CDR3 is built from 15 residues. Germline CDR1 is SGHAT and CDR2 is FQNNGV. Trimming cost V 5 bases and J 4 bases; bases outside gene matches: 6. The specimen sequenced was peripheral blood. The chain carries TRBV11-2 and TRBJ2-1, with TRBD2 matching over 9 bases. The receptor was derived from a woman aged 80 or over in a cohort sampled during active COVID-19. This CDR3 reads CASSRLAERYNEQFF. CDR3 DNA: TGTGCCAGCAGCCGACTAGCGGAGAGATACAATGAGCAGTTCTTC.